The sequence of this T cell receptor beta chain was determined in a study of shared clonotypes between healthy human individuals. A remark on this clone: What it recognizes is unknown.

The data were produced by immunoSEQ multiplex PCR, yet TCRdb's version contains in-frame clones alone and is incomplete. Of under 2.5 million clones in the sample, 85% to 95% were seen once. Study conclusions and caveats: It was expected that sequencing depth would affect clonotype sharing among donors.

The CDR3 loop spans 16 amino acids. J gave up 4 bases and V 1 base, and 5 bases lay outside the gene matches. Germline V CDR1 and CDR2: MDHEN, SYDVKM. V usage is TRBV28 and J usage is TRBJ1-1; 11 nucleotides align to TRBD1. Material: naive CD4+ T cells from PBMCs. Subset given: CD45RA+ positively selected. The sequence was obtained from a man aged 18-30 years in good health. Some clones in this sample may be carry-over from other donors' samples. The CDR3 DNA sequence: TGTGCCAGCAGTTTATTTCGGACAGGGGGCGGCACTGAAGCTTTCTTT. This codes for CASSLFRTGGGTEAFF.